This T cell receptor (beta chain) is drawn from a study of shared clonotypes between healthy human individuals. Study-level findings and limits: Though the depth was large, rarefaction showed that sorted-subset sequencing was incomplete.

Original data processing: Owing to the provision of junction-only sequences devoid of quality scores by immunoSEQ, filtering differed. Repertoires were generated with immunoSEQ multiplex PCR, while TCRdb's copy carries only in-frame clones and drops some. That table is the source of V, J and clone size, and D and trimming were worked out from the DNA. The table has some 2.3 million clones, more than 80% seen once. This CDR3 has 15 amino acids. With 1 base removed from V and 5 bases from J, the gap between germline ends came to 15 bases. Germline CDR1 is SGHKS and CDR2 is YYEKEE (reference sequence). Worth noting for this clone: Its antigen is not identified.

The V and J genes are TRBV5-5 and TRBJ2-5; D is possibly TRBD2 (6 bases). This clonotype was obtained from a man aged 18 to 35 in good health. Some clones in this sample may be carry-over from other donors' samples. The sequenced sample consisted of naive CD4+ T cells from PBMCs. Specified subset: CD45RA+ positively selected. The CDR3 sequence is CASSLWAGIPETQYF. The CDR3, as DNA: TGTGCCAGCAGCTTGTGGGCGGGGATACCGGAGACCCAGTACTTC.